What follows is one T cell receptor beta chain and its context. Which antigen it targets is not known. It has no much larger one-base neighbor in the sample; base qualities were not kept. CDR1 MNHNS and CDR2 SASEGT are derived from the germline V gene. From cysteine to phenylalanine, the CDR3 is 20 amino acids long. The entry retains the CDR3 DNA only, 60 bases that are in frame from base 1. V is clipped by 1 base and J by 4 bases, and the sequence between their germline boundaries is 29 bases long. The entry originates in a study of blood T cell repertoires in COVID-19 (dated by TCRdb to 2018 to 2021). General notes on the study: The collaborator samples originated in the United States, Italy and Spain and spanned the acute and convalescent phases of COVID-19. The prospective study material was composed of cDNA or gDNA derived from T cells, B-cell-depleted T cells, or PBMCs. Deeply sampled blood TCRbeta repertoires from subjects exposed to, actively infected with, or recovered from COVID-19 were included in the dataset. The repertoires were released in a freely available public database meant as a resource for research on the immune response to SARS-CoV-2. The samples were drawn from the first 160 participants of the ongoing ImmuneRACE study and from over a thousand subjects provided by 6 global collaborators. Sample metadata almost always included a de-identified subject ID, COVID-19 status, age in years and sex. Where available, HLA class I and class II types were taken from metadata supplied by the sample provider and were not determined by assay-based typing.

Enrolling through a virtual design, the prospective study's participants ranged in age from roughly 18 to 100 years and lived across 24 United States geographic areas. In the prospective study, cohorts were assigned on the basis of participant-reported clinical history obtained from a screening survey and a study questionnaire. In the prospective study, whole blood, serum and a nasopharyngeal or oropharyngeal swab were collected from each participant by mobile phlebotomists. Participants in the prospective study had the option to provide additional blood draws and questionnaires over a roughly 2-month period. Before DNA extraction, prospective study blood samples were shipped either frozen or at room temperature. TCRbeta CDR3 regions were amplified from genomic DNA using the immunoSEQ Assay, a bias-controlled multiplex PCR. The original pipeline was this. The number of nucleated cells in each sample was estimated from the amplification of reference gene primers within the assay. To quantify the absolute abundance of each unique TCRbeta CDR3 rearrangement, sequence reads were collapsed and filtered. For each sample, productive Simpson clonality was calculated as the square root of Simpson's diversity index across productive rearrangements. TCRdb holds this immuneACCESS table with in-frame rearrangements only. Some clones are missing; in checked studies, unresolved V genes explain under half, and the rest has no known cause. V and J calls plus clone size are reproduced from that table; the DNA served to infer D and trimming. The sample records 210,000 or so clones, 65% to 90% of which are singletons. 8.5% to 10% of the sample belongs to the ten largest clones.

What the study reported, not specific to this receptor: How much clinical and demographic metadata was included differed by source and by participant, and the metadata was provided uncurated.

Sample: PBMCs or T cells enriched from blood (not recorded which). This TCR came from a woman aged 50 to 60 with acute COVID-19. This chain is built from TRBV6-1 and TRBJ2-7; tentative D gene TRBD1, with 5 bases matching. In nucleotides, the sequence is TGTGCCAGCAGTGAAGAATTGGCTACAAAAGGGGCCTGGATCGGGTACGAGCAGTACTTC. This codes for CASSEELATKGAWIGYEQYF.